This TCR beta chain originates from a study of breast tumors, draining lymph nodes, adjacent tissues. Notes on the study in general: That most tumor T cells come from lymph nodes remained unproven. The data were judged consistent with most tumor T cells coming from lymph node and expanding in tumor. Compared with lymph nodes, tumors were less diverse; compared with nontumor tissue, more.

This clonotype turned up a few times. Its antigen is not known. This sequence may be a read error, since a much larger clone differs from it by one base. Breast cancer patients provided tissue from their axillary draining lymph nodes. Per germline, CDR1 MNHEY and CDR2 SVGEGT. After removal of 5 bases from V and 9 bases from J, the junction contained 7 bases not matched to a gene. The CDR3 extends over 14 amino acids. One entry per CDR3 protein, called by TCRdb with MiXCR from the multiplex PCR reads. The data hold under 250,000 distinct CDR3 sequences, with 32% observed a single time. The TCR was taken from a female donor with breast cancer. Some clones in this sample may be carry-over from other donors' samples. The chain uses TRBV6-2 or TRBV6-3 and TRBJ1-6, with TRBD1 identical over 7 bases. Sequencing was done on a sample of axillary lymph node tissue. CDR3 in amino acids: CASSPYRGGSPLHF. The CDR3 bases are TGTGCCAGCAGTCCGTACAGGGGAGGTTCACCCCTCCACTTT.